This T cell receptor (beta chain) was obtained from a study of cytomegalovirus exposure and HLA in healthy donors. Overall study findings and caveats: A classifier reportedly called cytomegalovirus status with high sensitivity and specificity.

In the case of this clone: The antigen is not known.

Per germline, CDR1 LNHNV and CDR2 YYDKDF (reference sequence). Between the trimmed V and J ends, which lost 0 bases and 3 bases, there was a span of 12 bases. The CDR3 extends over 16 amino acids. In the PCR, 60 Vbeta and 13 Jbeta primers were used. Sequencing was performed with immunoSEQ multiplex PCR; in TCRdb, only in-frame clones are kept and a portion is missing. Of over 75,000 clones in the sample, around 82% were seen once. V is TRBV15 and J is TRBJ2-1, with a possible D match to TRBD2 (5 bases). The clonotype originates from a man younger than 45 in good health and CMV-seropositive. The specimen was PBMCs. CDR3: CATSREPASGYNEQFF. CDR3 coding DNA: TGTGCCACCAGCAGAGAGCCCGCCAGCGGCTACAATGAGCAGTTCTTC.